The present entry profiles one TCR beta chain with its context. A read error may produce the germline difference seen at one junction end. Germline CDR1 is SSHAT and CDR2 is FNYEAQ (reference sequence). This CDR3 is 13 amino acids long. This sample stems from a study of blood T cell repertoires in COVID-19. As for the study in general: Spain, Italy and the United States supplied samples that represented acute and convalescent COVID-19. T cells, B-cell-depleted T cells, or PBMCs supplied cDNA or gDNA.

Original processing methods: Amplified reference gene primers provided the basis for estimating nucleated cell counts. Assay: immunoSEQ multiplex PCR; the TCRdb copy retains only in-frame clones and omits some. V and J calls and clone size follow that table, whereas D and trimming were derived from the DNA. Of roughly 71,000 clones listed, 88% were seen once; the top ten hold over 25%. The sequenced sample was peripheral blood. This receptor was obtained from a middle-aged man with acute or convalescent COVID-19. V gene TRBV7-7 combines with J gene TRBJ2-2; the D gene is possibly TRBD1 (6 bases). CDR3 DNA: TGTGCTAGCAGCTCACAGGGCACCGGGGAGCTGTTTTTT. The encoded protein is CASSSQGTGELFF.